This TCR beta chain is drawn from a study of T cell changes during pregnancy in multiple sclerosis. This CDR3 is built from 14 residues. V lost 5 bases, J lost 1 base, and 9 bases lay in between. Germline loops: CDR1 MDHEN, CDR2 SYDVKM. Generated by immunoSEQ multiplex PCR, the TCRdb table keeps only in-frame clones and is missing some. Of 80,000 to 100,000 clones listed, roughly nine tenths are singletons. The clonotype originates from a female donor in good health, enrolled as a control in a pregnancy study. V gene TRBV28 combines with J gene TRBJ1-5; D gene unclear. The sequencing used peripheral blood, collected in the second trimester of pregnancy. CDR3 sequence reads: CASSGGSSNQPQHF. DNA of the CDR3: TGTGCCAGCAGTGGAGGGTCCAGCAATCAGCCCCAGCATTTT.